This TCR beta chain was captured in a study of type 1 regulatory T cells. Study context: This in vitro CD4 product, T-allo10, is enriched for Tr1 cells and alloantigen-specific.

MiXCR, applied by TCRdb to the reads, yields one record per CDR3 protein. Altogether about 97,000 distinct CDR3 sequences are present, roughly 31% being singletons, with the ten largest covering roughly 2.2%. The CDR3 consists of 15 residues. Germline V gene data show CDR1 as KGHDR and CDR2 as SFDVKD. V lost 3 bases and J lost 9; bases outside the gene matches: 5. The sample consisted of CD4+ T cells, either the whole sample or a sorted fraction (not recorded which). The source of this sequence is a human donor in good health. The V gene is TRBV24-1, the J gene TRBJ2-1; 12 bases match TRBD1. The DNA for the CDR3 is TGTGCCACCAGTGATCCGGGACAGGGGGCGGGTGAGCAGTTCTTC. This gives the protein CATSDPGQGAGEQFF.